This T cell receptor beta chain came from a study of T cells in tumors after PD-1 blockade. At the level of the study: During anti-PD-1 treatment, some patients continued daily vismodegib 150 mg.

Some clones are missing from TCRdb's copy, which holds only in-frame ones; the method was immunoSEQ multiplex PCR. The sample shows fewer than 650 clones, about 74% of them seen only once. Material: tumor tissue, obtained after anti-PD-1 treatment. The sequence derives from a human donor with basal cell carcinoma.

CDR3 amino acids: CASSSPTSKVEKLFF. Written as DNA, the CDR3 is TGTGCCAGCAGCTCCCCGACATCTAAGGTTGAAAAACTGTTTTTT. The rearrangement links TRBV14 to TRBJ1-4; D not resolved. Deletions cut 5 bases from V and 7 bases from J, with 17 bases between. This CDR3 region has 15 residues. The germline V gene has CDR1 SGHDN and CDR2 FVKESK.